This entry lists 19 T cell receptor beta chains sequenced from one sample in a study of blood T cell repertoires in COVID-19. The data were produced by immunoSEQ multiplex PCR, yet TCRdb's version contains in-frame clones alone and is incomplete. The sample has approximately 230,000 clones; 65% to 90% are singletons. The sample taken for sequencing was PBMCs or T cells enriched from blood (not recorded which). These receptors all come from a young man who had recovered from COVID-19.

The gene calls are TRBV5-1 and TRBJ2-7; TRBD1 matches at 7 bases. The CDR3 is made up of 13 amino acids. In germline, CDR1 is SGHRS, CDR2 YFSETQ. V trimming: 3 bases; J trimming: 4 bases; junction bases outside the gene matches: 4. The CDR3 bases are TGCGCCAGCAGCTACCTACAGGGGTACGAGCAGTACTTC. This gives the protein CASSYLQGYEQYF.

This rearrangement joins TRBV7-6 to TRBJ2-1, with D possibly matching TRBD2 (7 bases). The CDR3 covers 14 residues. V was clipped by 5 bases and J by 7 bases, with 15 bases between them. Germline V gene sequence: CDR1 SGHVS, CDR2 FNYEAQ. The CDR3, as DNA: TGTGCCAGCAGCCCACGGGGGGCGAGTAATGAGCAGTTCTTC. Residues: CASSPRGASNEQFF.

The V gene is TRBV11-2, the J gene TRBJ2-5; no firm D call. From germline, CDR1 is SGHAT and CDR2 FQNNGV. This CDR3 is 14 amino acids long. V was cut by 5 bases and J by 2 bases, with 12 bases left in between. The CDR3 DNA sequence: TGTGCCAGCAGCCCACTGGAGTTACAAGAGACCCAGTACTTC. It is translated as CASSPLELQETQYF.

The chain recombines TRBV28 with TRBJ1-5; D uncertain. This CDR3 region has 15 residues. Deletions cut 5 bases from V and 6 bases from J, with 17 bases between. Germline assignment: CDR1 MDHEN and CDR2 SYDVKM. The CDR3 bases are TGTGCCAGCAGTCCCACCCCCCCGACAAGTCAGCCCCAGCATTTT. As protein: CASSPTPPTSQPQHF.

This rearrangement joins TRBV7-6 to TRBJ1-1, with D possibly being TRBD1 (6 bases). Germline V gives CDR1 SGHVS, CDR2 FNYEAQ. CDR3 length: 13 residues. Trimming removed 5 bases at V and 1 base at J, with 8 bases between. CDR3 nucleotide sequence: TGTGCCAGCAGCGAGACAGGGAACACTGAAGCTTTCTTT. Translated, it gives CASSETGNTEAFF.

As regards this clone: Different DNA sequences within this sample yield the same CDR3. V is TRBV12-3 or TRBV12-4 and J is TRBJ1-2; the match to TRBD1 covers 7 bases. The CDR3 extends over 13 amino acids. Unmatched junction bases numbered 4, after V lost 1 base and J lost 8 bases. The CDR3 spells CASSLGQGGGYTF. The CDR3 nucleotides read TGTGCCAGCAGTTTAGGGCAGGGGGGAGGCTACACCTTC.

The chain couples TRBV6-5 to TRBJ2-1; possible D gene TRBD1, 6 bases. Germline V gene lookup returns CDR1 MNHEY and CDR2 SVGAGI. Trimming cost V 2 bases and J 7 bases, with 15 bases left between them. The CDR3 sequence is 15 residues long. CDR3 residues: CASSYGPTGFNEQFF. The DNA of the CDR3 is TGTGCCAGCAGTTACGGCCCGACAGGTTTTAATGAGCAGTTCTTC.

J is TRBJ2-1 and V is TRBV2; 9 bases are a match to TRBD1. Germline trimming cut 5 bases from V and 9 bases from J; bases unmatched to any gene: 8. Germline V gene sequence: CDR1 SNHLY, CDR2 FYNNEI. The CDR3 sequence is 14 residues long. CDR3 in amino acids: CASSRTGVFSEQFF. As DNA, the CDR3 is TGTGCCAGCAGTCGGACAGGGGTCTTCAGTGAGCAGTTCTTC.

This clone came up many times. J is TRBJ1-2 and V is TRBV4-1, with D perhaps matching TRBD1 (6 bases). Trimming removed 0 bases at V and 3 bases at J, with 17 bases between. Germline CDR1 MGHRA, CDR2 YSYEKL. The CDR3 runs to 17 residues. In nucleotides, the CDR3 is TGCGCCAGCAGCCAAGATTATGGGGGGGCGGCGTACTATGGCTACACCTTC. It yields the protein CASSQDYGGAAYYGYTF.

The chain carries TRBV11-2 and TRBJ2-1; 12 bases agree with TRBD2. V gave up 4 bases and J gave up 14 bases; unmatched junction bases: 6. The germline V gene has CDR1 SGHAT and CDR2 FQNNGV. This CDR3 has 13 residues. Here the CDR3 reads CASSSRLAGDKFF. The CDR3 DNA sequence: TGTGCCAGCAGCTCCAGACTAGCGGGAGATAAGTTCTTC.

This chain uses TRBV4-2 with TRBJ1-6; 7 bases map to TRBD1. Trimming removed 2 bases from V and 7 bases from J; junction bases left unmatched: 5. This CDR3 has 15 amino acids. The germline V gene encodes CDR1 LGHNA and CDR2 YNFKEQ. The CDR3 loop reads CASSQQYRGNSPLHF. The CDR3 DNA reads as TGTGCCAGCAGCCAACAATACAGGGGAAATTCACCCCTCCACTTT.

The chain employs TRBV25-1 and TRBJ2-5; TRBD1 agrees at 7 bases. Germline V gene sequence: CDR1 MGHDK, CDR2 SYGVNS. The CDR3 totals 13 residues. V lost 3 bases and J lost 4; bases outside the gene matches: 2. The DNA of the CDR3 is TGTGCCAGCAGTGAGACAGGGATAGAGACCCAGTACTTC. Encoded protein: CASSETGIETQYF.

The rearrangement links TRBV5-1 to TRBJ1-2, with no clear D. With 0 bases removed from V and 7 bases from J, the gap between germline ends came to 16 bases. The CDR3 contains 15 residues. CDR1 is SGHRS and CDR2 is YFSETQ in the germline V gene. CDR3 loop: CASSLEPGSVAGYTF. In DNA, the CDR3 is TGCGCCAGCAGCTTGGAGCCGGGTTCGGTGGCTGGCTACACCTTC.

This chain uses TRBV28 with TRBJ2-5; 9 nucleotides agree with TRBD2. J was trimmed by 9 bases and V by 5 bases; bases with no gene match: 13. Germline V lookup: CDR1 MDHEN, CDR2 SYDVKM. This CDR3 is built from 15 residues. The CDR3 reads CASSPVASGIGAQYF. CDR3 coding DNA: TGTGCCAGCAGTCCCGTCGCTAGCGGGATTGGGGCCCAGTACTTC.

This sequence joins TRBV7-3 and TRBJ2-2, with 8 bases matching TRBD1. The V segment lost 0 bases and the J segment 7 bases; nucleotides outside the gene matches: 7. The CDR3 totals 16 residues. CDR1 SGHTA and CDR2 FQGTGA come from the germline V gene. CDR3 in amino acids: CASSLTGTGPGGELFF. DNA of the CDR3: TGTGCCAGCAGCTTAACCGGGACAGGACCCGGCGGGGAGCTGTTTTTT.

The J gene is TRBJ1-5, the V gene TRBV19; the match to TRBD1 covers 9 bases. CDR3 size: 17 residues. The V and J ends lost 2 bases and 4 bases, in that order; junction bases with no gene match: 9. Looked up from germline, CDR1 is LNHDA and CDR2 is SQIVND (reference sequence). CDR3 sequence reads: CASSIMGGQGMNQPQHF. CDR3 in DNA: TGTGCCAGTAGTATAATGGGTGGACAGGGGATGAATCAGCCCCAGCATTTT.

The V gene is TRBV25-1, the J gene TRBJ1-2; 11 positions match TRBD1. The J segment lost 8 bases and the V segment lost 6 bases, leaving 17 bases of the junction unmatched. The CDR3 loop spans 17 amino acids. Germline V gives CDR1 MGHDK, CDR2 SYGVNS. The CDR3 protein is CASSPPLGDRGIEGYTF. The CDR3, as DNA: TGTGCCAGCAGCCCCCCCTTGGGGGACAGGGGGATCGAAGGCTACACCTTC.

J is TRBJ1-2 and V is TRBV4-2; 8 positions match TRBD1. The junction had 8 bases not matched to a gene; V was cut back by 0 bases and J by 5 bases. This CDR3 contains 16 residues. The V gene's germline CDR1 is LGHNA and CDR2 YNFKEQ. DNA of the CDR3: TGTGCCAGCAGCCAAGATCGACAGGGGAGGGGGTATGGCTACACCTTC. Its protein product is CASSQDRQGRGYGYTF.

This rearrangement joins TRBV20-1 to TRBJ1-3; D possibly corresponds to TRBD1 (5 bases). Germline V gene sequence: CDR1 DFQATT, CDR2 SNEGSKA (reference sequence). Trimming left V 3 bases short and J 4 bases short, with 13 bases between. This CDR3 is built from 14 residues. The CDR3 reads CSASQGAGGNTIYF. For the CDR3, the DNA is TGCAGTGCTAGTCAAGGGGCTGGAGGAAACACCATATATTTT.